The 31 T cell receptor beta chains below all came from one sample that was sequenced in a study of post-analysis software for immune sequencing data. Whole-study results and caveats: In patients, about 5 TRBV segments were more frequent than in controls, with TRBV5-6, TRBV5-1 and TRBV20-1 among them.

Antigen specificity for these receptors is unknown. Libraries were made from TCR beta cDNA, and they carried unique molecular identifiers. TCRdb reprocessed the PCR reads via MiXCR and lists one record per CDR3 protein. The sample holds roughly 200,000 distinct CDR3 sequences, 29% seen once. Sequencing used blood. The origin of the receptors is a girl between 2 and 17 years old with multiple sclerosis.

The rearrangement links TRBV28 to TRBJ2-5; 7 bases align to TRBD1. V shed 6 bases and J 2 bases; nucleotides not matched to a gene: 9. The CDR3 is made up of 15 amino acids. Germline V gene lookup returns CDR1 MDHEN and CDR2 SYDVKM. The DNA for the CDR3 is TGTGCCAGCAGCGTAGACGGGACAGCTCAAGAGACCCAGTACTTC. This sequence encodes CASSVDGTAQETQYF.

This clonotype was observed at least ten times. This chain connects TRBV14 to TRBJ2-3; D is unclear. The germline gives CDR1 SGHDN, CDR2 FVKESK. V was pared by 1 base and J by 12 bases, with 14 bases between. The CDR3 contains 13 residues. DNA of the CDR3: TGTGCCAGCAGCCAAGGCCCCCCGGGTCCCCAGTATTTT. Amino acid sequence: CASSQGPPGPQYF.

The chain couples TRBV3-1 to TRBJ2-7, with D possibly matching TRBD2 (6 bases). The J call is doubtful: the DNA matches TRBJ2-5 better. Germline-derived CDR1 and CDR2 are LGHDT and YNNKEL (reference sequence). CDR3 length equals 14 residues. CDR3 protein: CASSPLGTRETQYF. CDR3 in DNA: TGTGCCAGCAGCCCCCTGGGGACTCGGGAGACCCAGTACTTC.

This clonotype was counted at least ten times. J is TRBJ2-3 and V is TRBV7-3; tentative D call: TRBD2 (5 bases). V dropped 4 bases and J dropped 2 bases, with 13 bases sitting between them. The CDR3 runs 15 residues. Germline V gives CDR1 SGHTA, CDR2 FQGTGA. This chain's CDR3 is CASSYSGSYTDTQYF. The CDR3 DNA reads TGTGCCAGCAGCTACAGTGGGAGCTACACAGATACGCAGTATTTT.

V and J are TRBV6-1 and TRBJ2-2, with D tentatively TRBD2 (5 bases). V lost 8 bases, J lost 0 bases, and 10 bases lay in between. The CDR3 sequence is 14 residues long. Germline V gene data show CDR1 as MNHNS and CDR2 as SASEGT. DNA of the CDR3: TGTGCCAGCCGGACTTTGCCGAACACCGGGGAGCTGTTTTTT. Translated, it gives CASRTLPNTGELFF.

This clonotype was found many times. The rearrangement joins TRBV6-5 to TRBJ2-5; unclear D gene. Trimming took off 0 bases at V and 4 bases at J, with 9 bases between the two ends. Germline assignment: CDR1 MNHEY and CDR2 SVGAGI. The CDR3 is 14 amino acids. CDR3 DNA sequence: TGTGCCAGCAGTTACTCGTTAAGGGCAGAGACCCAGTACTTC. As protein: CASSYSLRAETQYF.

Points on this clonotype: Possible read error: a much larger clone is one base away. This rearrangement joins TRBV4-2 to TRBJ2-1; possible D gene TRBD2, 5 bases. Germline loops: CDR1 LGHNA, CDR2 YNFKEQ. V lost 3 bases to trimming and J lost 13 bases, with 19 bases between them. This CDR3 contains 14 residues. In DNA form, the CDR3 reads TGTGCCAGCAGCCAGACTCAGGCGGGCGAGACCCAGTTCTTC. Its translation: CASSQTQAGETQFF.

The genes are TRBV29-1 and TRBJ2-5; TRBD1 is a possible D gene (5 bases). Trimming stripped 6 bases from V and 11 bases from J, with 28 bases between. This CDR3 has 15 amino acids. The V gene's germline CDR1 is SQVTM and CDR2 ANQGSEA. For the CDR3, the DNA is TGCAGCGTGCCAACATGGGGCTGGAAATACAATGAGCAGTACTTC. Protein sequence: CSVPTWGWKYNEQYF.

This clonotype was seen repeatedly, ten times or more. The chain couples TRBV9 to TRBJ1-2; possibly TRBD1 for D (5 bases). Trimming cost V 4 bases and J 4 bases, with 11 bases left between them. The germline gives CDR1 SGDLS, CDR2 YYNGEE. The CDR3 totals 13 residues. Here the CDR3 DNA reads TGTGCCAGCAGCCCTCAGACAGCCTATGGCTACACCTTC. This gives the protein CASSPQTAYGYTF.

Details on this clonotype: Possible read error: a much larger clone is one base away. The CDR3 DNA follows: TGTGCCGGCAGCCAAACAGTTAACTATGGCTACACCTTC. It specifies CAGSQTVNYGYTF. The rearrangement joins TRBV7-2 to TRBJ1-2; D remains ambiguous. Germline values: CDR1 SGHTA, CDR2 FQGNSA. The CDR3 is made up of 13 amino acids.

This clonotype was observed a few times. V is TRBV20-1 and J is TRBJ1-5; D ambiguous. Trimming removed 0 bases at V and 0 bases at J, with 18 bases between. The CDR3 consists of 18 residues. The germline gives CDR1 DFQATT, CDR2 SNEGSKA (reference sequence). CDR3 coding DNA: TGCAGTGCTAGAGAAGCTTCTCACCTAGGGTATAGCAATCAGCCCCAGCATTTT. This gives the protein CSAREASHLGYSNQPQHF.

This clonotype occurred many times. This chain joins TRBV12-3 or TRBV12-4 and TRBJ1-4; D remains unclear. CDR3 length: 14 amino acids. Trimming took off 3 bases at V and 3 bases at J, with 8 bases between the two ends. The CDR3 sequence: CASSLGFSNEKLFF. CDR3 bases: TGTGCCAGCAGTTTGGGATTCTCTAATGAAAAACTGTTTTTT.

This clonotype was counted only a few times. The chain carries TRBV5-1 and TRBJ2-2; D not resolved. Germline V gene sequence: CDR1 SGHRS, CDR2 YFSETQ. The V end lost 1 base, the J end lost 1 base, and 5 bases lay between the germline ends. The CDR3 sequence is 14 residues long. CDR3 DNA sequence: TGCGCCAGCAGCTTGCAGGAGAACACCGGGGAGCTGTTTTTT. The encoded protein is CASSLQENTGELFF.

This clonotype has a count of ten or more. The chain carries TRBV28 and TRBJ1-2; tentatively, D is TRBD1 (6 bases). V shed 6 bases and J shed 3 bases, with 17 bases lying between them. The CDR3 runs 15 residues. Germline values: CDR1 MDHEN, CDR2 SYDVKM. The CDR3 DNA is TGTGCCAGCAGAGTGGCCGGGACACGCCACTATGGCTACACCTTC. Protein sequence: CASRVAGTRHYGYTF.

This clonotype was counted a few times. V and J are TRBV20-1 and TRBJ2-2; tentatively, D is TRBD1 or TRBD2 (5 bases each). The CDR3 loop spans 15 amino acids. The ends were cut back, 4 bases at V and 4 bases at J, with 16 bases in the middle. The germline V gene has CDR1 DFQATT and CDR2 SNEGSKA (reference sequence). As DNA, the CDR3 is TGCAGTGCTACCGAAGGGGACCTACTCACCGGGGAGCTGTTTTTT. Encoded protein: CSATEGDLLTGELFF.

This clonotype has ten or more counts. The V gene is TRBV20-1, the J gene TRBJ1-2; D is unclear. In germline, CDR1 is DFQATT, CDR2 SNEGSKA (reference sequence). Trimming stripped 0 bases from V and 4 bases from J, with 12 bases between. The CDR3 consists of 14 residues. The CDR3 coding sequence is TGCAGTGCTAGAGATCGGAGTGCAATCTATGGCTACACCTTC. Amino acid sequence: CSARDRSAIYGYTF.

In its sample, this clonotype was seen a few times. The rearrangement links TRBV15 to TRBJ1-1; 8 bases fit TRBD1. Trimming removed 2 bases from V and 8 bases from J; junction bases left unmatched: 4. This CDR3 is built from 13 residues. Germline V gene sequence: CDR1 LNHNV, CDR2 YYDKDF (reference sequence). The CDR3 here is CATSRRTGGEAFF. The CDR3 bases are TGTGCCACCAGCAGACGAACAGGGGGGGAAGCTTTCTTT.

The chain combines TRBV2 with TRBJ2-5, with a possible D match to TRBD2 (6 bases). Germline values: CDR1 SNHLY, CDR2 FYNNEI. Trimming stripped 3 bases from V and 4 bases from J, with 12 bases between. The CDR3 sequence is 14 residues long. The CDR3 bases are TGTGCCAGCAGTGAGGAGGGTGTGGGAGAGACCCAGTACTTC. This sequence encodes CASSEEGVGETQYF. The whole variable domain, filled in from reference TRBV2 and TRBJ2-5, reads EPEVTQTPSHQVTQMGQEVILRCVPISNHLYFYWYRQILGQKVEFLVSFYNNEISEKSEIFDDQFSVERPDGSNFTLKIRSTKLEDSAMYFCASSEEGVGETQYFGPGTRLLVL.

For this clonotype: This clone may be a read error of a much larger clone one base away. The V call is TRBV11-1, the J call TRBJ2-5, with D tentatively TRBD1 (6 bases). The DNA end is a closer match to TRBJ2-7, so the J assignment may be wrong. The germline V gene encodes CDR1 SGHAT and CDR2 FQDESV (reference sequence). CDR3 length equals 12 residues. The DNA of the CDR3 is TGTGCCAGCGGCCAAGACAGGCACGAGCAGTACTTC. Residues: CASGQDRHEQYF.

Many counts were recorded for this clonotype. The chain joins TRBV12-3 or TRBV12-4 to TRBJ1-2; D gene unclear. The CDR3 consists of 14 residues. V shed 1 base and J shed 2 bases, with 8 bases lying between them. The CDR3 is CASSLVDGNYGYTF. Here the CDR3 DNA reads TGTGCCAGCAGTTTAGTAGACGGCAACTATGGCTACACCTTC.

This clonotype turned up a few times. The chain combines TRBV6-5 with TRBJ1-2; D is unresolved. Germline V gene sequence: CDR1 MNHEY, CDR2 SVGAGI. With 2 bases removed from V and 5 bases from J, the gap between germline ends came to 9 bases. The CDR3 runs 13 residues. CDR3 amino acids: CASSYEGRYGYTF. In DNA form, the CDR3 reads TGTGCCAGCAGTTACGAAGGGCGTTATGGCTACACCTTC.

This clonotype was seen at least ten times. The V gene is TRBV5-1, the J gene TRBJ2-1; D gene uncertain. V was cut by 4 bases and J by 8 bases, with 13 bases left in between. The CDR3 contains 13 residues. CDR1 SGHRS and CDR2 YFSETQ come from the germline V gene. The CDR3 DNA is TGCGCCAGCAGCCCTGACCTTGTTCATGAGCAGTTCTTC. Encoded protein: CASSPDLVHEQFF.

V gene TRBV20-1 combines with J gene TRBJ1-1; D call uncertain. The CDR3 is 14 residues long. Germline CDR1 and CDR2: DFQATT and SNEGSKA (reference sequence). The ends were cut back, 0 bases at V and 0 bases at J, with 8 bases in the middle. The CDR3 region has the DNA TGCAGTGCTAGAGATGGGAGGGTGAACACTGAAGCTTTCTTT. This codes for CSARDGRVNTEAFF.

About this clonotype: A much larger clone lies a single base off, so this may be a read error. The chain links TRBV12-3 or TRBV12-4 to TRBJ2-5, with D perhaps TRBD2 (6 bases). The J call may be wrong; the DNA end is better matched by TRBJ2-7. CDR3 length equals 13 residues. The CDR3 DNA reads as TGTGCCAACACCTTATTACTCGGGGGCGAGCAGTACTTC. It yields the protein CANTLLLGGEQYF.

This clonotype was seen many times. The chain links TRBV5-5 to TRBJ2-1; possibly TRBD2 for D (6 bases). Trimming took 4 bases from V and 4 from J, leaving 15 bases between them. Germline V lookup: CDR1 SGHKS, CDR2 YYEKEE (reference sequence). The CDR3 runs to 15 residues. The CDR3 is CASSLGTATYNEQFF. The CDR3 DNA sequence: TGTGCCAGCAGCCTCGGGACTGCAACTTACAATGAGCAGTTCTTC.

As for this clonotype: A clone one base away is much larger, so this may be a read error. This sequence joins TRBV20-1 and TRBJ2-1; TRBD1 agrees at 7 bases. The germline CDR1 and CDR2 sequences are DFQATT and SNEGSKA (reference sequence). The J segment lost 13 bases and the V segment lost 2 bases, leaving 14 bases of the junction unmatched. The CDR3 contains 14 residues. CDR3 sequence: CSARLRRGQETQFF. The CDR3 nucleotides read TGCAGTGCTAGATTGCGAAGGGGGCAAGAGACCCAGTTCTTC.

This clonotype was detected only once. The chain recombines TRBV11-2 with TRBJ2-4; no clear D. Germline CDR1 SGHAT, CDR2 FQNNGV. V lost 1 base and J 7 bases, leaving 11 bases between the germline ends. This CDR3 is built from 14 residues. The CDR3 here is CASSLGPRRNIQYF. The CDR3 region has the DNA TGTGCCAGCAGCTTAGGGCCCCGGCGGAACATTCAGTACTTC. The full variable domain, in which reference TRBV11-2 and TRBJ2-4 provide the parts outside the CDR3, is EAGVAQSPRYKIIEKRQSVAFWCNPISGHATLYWYQQILGQGPKLLIQFQNNGVVDDSQLPKDRFSAERLKGVDSTLKIQPAKLEDSAVYLCASSLGPRRNIQYFGAGTRLSVL.

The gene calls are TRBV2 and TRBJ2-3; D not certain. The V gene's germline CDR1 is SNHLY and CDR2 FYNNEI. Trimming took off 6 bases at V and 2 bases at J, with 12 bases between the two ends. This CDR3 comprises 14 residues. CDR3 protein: CASRVATDTDTQYF. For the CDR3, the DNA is TGTGCCAGCAGGGTGGCTACAGACACAGATACGCAGTATTTT.

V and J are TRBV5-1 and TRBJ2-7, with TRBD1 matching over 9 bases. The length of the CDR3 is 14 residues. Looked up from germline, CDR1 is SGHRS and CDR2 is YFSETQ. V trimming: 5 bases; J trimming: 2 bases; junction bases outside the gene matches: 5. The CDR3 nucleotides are TGCGCCAGCAGAATAGGGACAGGGCCCTACGAGCAGTACTTC. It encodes CASRIGTGPYEQYF.

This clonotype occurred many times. The CDR3 DNA is TGCAGTGCTAGAGTCTCGGGCGTCGTGGGACTAGCCAAAAACATTCAGTACTTC. Amino acid sequence: CSARVSGVVGLAKNIQYF. The chain joins TRBV20-1 to TRBJ2-4, with D perhaps TRBD2 (6 bases). Germline CDR1 reads DFQATT; CDR2 reads SNEGSKA (reference sequence). V was trimmed by 1 base and J by 0 bases, leaving 19 bases between them. There are 18 residues in the CDR3.

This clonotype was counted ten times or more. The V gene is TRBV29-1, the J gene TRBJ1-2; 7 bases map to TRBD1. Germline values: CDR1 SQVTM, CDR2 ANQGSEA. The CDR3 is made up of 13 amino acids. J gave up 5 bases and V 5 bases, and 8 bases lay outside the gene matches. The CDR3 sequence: CSVRTGDPYGYTF. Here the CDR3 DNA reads TGCAGCGTTCGGACAGGCGACCCTTATGGCTACACCTTC. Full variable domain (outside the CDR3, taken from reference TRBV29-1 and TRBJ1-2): SAVISQKPSRDICQRGTSLTIQCQVDSQVTMMFWYRQQPGQSLTLIATANQGSEATYESGFVIDKFPISRPNLTFSTLTVSNMSPEDSSIYLCSVRTGDPYGYTFGSGTRLTVV.